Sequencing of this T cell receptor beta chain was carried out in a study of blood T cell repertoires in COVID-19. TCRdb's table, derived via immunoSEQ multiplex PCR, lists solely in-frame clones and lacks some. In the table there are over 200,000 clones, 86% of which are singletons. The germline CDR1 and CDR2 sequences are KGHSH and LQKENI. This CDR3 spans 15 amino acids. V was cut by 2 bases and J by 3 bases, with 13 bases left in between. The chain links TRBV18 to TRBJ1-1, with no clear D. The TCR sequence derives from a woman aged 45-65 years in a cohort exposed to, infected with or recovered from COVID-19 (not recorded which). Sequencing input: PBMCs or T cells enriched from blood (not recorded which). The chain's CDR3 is CASSPSARLHTEAFF. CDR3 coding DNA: TGTGCCAGCTCACCATCAGCCAGGCTCCACACTGAAGCTTTCTTT.